This TCR beta chain was sequenced during a study of pediatric ulcerative colitis. General observations from the study: Compared with controls, ulcerative colitis showed greater blood-rectum clone sharing. A couple of rectal CDR3 clonotypes occurred in all ulcerative colitis patients. Rectal repertoires separated controls, mild-moderate and acute severe colitis.

Comment on this clone: Its target is unknown.

The assay was immunoSEQ multiplex PCR, and TCRdb's table has in-frame clones only and misses some. Among about 4,600 clones listed, around 94% were seen once. Sequencing was carried out using blood. This sequence originates from a boy younger than 18 who was a control in a study of pediatric ulcerative colitis.

The CDR3 is CAISRLAGGGEQYF. As DNA, the CDR3 is TGTGCCATCAGCCGACTAGCGGGAGGAGGAGAGCAGTACTTC. V is TRBV10-3 and J is TRBJ2-7, with 13 nucleotides matching TRBD2. This CDR3 contains 14 residues. From germline, CDR1 is ENHRY and CDR2 SYGVKD. Trimming cost V 6 bases and J 7 bases; bases outside gene matches: 6.